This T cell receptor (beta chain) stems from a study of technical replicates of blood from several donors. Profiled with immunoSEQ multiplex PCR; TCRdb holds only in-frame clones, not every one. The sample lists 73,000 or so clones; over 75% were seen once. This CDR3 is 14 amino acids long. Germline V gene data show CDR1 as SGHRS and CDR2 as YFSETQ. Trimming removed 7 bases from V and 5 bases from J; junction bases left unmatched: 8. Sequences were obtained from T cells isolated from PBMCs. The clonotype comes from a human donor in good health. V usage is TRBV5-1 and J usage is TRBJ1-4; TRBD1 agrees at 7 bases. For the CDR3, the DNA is TGCGCCAGCGGACCGACAGGGTGGAATGAAAAACTGTTTTTT. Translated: CASGPTGWNEKLFF.